What follows is one T cell receptor beta chain and its context. V gave up 5 bases and J gave up 4 bases, with 12 bases separating them. This CDR3 spans 14 amino acids. CDR1 and CDR2 (germline): SSHAT, FNYEAQ (reference sequence). In the naive CD8 group, cells lacked CD45RO and were positively selected for CCR7, so terminally differentiated effector memory CD45RA+ cells were left out. Libraries were prepared by immunoSEQ multiplex PCR; TCRdb keeps only in-frame clonotypes and omits some of them. Of over 2,000,000 clones listed, around 93% are singletons. The sample is drawn from a study of shared clonotypes between healthy human individuals.

This chain connects TRBV7-7 to TRBJ2-1, with a tentative D call TRBD1 (6 bases). The sample consisted of naive CD8+ T cells from PBMCs. The sequence came from a man younger than 35 in good health. Some clones in this sample may be carry-over from other donors' samples. DNA for the CDR3: TGTGCCAGCAGCCCCCTCGGGACATACAATGAGCAGTTCTTC. Amino acid sequence: CASSPLGTYNEQFF.